The text below deals with one T cell receptor (beta chain). What it binds is not known. V lost 7 bases to trimming and J lost 6 bases, with 12 bases between them. Germline values: CDR1 DFQATT, CDR2 SNEGSKA (reference sequence). The CDR3 runs to 12 residues. This entry comes from a study of blood T cells in healthy people across ages. Broader study findings: Unsorted PBMC input precluded a conclusive naive versus antigen-experienced comparison.

A second PCR of about 6 to 12 cycles used a sample-barcoded 5' primer and a J-beta primer mix. With 12 random nucleotides, a template-switch adaptor tagged each individual cDNA molecule. From the 5' RACE reads, TCRdb called clonotypes with MiXCR, one entry per CDR3 protein. The sample shows roughly 1.9 million distinct CDR3 sequences, roughly two fifths of them seen only once. The chain uses TRBV20-1 and TRBJ1-4, with D perhaps TRBD1 (6 bases). This clonotype was sampled from a human donor in good health. Sample: blood. The CDR3 loop reads CSGTQGDEKLFF. CDR3 coding DNA: TGCAGTGGGACACAGGGAGATGAAAAACTGTTTTTT.